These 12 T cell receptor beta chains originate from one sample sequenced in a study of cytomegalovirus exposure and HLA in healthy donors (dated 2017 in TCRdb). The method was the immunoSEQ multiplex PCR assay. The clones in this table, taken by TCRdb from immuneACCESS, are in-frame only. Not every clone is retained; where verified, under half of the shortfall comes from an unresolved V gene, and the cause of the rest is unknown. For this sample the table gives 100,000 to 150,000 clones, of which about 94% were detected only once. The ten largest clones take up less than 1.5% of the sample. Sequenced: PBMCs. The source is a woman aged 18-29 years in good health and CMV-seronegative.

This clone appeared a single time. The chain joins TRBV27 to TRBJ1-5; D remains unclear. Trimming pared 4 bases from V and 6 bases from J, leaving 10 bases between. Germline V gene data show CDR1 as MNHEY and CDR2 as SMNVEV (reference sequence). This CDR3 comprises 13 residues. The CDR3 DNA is TGTGCCAGCAGTTGGGAGGGAGGTCAGCCCCAGCATTTT. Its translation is CASSWEGGQPQHF.

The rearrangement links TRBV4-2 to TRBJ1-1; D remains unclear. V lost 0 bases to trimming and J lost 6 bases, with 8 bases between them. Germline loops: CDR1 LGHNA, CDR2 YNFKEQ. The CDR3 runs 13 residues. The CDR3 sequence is CASSQDLRSEAFF. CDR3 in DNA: TGTGCCAGCAGCCAAGATTTGCGTTCTGAAGCTTTCTTT.

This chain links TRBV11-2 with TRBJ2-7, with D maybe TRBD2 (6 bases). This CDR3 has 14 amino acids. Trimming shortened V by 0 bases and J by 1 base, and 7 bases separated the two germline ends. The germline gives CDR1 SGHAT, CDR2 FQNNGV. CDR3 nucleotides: TGTGCCAGCAGCTTAGATCGGGGGTCCTACGAGCAGTACTTC. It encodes CASSLDRGSYEQYF.

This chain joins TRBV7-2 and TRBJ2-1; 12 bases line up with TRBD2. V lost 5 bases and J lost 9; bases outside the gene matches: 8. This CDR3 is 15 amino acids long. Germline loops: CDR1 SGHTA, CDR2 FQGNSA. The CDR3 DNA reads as TGTGCCAGCAGCCAGGCTAGCGGGAGGGTGGCTGAGCAGTTCTTC. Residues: CASSQASGRVAEQFF.

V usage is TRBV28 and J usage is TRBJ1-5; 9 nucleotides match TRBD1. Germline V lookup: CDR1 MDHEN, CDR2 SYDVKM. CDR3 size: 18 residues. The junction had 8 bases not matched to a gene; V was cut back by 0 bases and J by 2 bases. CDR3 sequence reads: CASSLWFGRDRGNQPQHF. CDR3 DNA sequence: TGTGCCAGCAGTTTATGGTTTGGCCGGGACAGGGGCAATCAGCCCCAGCATTTT.

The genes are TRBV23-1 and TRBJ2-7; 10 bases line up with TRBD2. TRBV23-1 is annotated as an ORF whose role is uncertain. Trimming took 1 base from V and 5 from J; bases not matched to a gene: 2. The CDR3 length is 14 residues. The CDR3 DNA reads TGCGCCAGCAGTCAATTGGGGACTAGCGACGAGCAGTACTTC. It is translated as CASSQLGTSDEQYF.

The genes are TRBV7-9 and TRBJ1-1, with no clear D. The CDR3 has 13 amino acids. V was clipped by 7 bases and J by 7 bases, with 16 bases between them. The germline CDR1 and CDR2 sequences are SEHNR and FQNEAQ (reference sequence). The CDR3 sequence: CASTLLVFLEAFF. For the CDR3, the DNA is TGTGCCAGCACTCTCCTCGTTTTTCTTGAAGCTTTCTTT.

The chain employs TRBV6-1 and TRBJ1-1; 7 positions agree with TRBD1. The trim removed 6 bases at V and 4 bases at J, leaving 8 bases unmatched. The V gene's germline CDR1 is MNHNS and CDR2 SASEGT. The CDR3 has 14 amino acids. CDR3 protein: CASRLQGRSTEAFF. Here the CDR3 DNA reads TGTGCCAGCAGGCTACAGGGGAGGAGCACTGAAGCTTTCTTT.

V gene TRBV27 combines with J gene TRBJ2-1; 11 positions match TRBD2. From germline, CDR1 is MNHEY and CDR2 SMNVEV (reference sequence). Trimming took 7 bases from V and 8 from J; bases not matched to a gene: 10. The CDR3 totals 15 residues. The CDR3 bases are TGTGCCAGCATCTCACTAGCGGGAGAATCCGATGAGCAGTTCTTC. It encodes CASISLAGESDEQFF.

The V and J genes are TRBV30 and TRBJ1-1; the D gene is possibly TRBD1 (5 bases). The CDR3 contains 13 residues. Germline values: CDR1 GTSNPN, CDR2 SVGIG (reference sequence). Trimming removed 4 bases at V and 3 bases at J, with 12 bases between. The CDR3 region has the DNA TGTGCCTGGAAGGGCAGGGTATACACTGAAGCTTTCTTT. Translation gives CAWKGRVYTEAFF.

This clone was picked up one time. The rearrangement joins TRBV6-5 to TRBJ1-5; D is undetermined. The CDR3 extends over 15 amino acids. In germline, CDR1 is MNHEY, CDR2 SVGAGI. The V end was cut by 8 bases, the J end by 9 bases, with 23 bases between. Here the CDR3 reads CASRYRGGRLSPQHF. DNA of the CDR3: TGTGCCAGCCGCTACCGCGGAGGGCGTCTATCGCCCCAGCATTTT.

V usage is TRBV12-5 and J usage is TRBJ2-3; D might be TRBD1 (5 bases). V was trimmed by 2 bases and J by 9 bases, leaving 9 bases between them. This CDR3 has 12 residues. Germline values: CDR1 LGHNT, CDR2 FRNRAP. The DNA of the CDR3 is TGTGCTAGTGGTTTGTCCCAGGGAACGCAGTATTTT. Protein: CASGLSQGTQYF.